One TCR beta chain is described in this entry. PCR used 60 Vbeta primers and 13 Jbeta primers. The table came from immunoSEQ multiplex PCR; TCRdb's copy has only in-frame clones and leaves some out. The sample gives about 130,000 clones, roughly 9.7% of which show up once; roughly 2% is in the top ten. The data originate from a study of cytomegalovirus exposure and HLA in healthy donors. The V segment lost 5 bases and the J segment 5 bases; nucleotides outside the gene matches: 11. CDR3 length: 14 residues. Germline V gene lookup returns CDR1 SQVTM and CDR2 ANQGSEA. The chain recombines TRBV29-1 with TRBJ2-7; 8 nucleotides agree with TRBD2. This TCR came from a middle-aged man in good health and CMV-seronegative. The sequencing input was PBMCs. CDR3 sequence reads: CSVPGGASHNEQYF. CDR3 in DNA: TGCAGCGTTCCCGGGGGGGCCTCTCACAACGAGCAGTACTTC.